The rows below give T cell receptor beta chains drawn from one sample of a study of CD8 T cells in Susac syndrome. TCRdb re-analysed the immunoSEQ multiplex PCR reads in MiXCR, keeping a single row per CDR3 protein. The sample lists 250,000 to 300,000 distinct CDR3 sequences, 70% to 90% occurring once. Material: CD8+ T cells from PBMCs. The receptors were sampled from a human donor with multiple sclerosis. Both conserved end residues are part of each CDR3. Fields, in order: clone size, D gene, V gene, J gene, CDR3 protein. A D gene is named only where the DNA matches it firmly. Size tells how often a clone was seen (once, few, many) or the class of an expanded clone, and some rows leave it out.

clone size: once; D gene: NA; V gene: TRBV4-3; J gene: TRBJ2-2; CDR3 protein: CASSQVGTGWNTGELFF
clone size: NA; D gene: TRBD2; V gene: TRBV19; J gene: TRBJ2-5; CDR3 protein: CASTPRLAGVETQYF
clone size: few; D gene: NA; V gene: TRBV6-1; J gene: TRBJ2-5; CDR3 protein: CASRWQETQYF
clone size: few; D gene: NA; V gene: TRBV6-5; J gene: TRBJ2-1; CDR3 protein: CASSYSSNEQFF
clone size: NA; D gene: NA; V gene: TRBV9; J gene: TRBJ1-1; CDR3 protein: CASSPWAGARTEAFF
clone size: NA; D gene: TRBD2; V gene: TRBV4-1; J gene: TRBJ2-1; CDR3 protein: CASSQEGTSGRAREQFF
clone size: NA; D gene: NA; V gene: TRBV2; J gene: TRBJ2-1; CDR3 protein: CASPPGAGTYNEQFF
clone size: NA; D gene: NA; V gene: TRBV27; J gene: TRBJ2-1; CDR3 protein: CASSSPVEEHEQFF
clone size: NA; D gene: NA; V gene: TRBV7-6; J gene: TRBJ2-7; CDR3 protein: CASSPGTDGVGEQYF
clone size: NA; D gene: NA; V gene: TRBV25-1; J gene: TRBJ1-1; CDR3 protein: CASSERSDLNTEAFF
clone size: NA; D gene: NA; V gene: TRBV25-1; J gene: TRBJ1-2; CDR3 protein: CACWDGYYGYTF
clone size: NA; D gene: NA; V gene: TRBV27; J gene: TRBJ2-7; CDR3 protein: CASRPQTDYEQYF
clone size: NA; D gene: TRBD2; V gene: TRBV4-2; J gene: TRBJ2-5; CDR3 protein: CASSQPEGGREETQYF
clone size: NA; D gene: NA; V gene: TRBV6-2/TRBV6-3; J gene: TRBJ2-7; CDR3 protein: CASTPPLVRFSYEQYF
clone size: NA; D gene: TRBD1; V gene: TRBV4-1; J gene: TRBJ1-2; CDR3 protein: CASSQDAGQGLHGYTF
clone size: NA; D gene: NA; V gene: TRBV6-5; J gene: TRBJ2-5; CDR3 protein: CASTAQGSGETQYF
clone size: NA; D gene: NA; V gene: TRBV7-8; J gene: TRBJ1-1; CDR3 protein: CASSQGEPAFF
clone size: NA; D gene: NA; V gene: TRBV6-5; J gene: TRBJ2-1; CDR3 protein: CASSYQAHNEQFF
clone size: NA; D gene: NA; V gene: TRBV6-5; J gene: TRBJ1-1; CDR3 protein: CASSLFRGGEAFF
clone size: NA; D gene: NA; V gene: TRBV13; J gene: TRBJ1-2; CDR3 protein: CASSLPRTGPNYGYTF
clone size: NA; D gene: NA; V gene: TRBV11-2; J gene: TRBJ2-7; CDR3 protein: CASSFGRYEQYF
clone size: once; D gene: TRBD2; V gene: TRBV9; J gene: TRBJ2-1; CDR3 protein: CASSTRPLTGLAIVEQFF
clone size: NA; D gene: TRBD1; V gene: TRBV14; J gene: TRBJ1-2; CDR3 protein: CASSQGTSGGTF
clone size: NA; D gene: NA; V gene: TRBV6-2/TRBV6-3; J gene: TRBJ2-7; CDR3 protein: CASSELDTLKPHEQYF
clone size: NA; D gene: NA; V gene: TRBV3-1; J gene: TRBJ1-1; CDR3 protein: CASSQGGQMNTEAFF
clone size: once; D gene: NA; V gene: TRBV6-2/TRBV6-3; J gene: TRBJ2-7; CDR3 protein: CASSYSGTSYEQYF
clone size: once; D gene: TRBD1; V gene: TRBV20-1; J gene: TRBJ1-1; CDR3 protein: CSARERFMFDRGHGTEAFF
clone size: once; D gene: TRBD1; V gene: TRBV20-1; J gene: TRBJ1-1; CDR3 protein: CSEGGDTEAFF
clone size: NA; D gene: TRBD2; V gene: TRBV7-9; J gene: TRBJ2-1; CDR3 protein: CASSLGKTSGSGNEQFF
clone size: once; D gene: NA; V gene: TRBV19; J gene: TRBJ2-7; CDR3 protein: CASSTGRLRSYEQYF
clone size: NA; D gene: NA; V gene: TRBV5-5; J gene: TRBJ2-7; CDR3 protein: CASSRVLFDEQYF
clone size: few; D gene: NA; V gene: TRBV6-1; J gene: TRBJ1-5; CDR3 protein: CASSHGQSNQPQHF
clone size: once; D gene: NA; V gene: TRBV19; J gene: TRBJ2-7; CDR3 protein: CASSIAGHEQYF
clone size: NA; D gene: NA; V gene: TRBV7-9; J gene: TRBJ1-4; CDR3 protein: CASSLSGQGEKLFF